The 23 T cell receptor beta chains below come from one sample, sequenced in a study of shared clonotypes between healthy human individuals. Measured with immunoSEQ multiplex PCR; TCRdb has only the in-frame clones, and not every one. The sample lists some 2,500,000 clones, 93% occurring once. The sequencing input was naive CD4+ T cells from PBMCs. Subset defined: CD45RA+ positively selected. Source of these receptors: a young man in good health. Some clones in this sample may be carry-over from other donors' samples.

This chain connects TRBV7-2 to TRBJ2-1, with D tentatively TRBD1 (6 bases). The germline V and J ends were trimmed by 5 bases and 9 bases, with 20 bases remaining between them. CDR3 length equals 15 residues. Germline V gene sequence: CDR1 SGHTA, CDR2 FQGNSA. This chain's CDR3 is CASSTTGVVASEQFF. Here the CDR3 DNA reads TGTGCCAGCAGCACGACAGGAGTAGTGGCATCTGAGCAGTTCTTC.

The CDR3 DNA reads TGTGCCAGCAGTTACAGGGTACGAGAGACCCAGTACTTC. Translated: CASSYRVRETQYF. The chain links TRBV7-6 to TRBJ2-5; D perhaps matches TRBD1 (6 bases). CDR1 is SGHVS and CDR2 is FNYEAQ in the germline V gene. Between the trimmed V and J ends, which lost 6 bases and 4 bases, there was a span of 12 bases. This CDR3 has 13 amino acids.

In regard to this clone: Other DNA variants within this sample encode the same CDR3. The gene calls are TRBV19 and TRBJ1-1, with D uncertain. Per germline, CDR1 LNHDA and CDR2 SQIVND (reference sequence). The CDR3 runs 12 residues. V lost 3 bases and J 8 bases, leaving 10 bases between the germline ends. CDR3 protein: CASSIRAGEAFF. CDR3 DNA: TGTGCCAGTAGTATTAGGGCGGGAGAAGCTTTCTTT.

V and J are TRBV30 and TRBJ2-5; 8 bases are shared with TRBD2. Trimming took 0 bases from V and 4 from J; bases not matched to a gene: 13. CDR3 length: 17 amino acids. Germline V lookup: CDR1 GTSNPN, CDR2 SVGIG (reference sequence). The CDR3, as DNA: TGTGCCTGGAGTGTACCCCGAGCGGGAGTGGGGAGAGAGACCCAGTACTTC. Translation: CAWSVPRAGVGRETQYF.

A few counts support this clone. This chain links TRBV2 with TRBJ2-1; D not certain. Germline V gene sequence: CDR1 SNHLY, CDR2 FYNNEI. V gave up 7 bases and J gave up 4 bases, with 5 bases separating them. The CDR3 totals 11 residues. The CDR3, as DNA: TGTGCCAGCACGCTATACAATGAGCAGTTCTTC. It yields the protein CASTLYNEQFF.

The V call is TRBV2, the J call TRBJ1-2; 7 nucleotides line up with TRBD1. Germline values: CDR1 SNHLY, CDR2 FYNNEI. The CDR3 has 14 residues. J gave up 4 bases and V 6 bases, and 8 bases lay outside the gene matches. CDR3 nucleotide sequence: TGTGCCAGCAGGGCCGGGACAGCCGTCTATGGCTACACCTTC. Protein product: CASRAGTAVYGYTF.

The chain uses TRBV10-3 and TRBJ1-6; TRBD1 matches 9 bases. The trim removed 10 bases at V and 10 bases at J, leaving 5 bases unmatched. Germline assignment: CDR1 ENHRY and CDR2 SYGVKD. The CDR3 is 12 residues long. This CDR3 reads CATGTGSSPLHF. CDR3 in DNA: TGTGCCACTGGGACAGGGAGCTCACCCCTCCACTTT.

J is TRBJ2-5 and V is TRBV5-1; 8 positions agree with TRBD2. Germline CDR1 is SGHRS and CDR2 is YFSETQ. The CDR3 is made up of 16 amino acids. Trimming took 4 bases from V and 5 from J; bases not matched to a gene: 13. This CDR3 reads CASSLTGGLEGETQYF. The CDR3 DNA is TGCGCCAGCAGCCTAACGGGGGGACTAGAGGGTGAGACCCAGTACTTC.

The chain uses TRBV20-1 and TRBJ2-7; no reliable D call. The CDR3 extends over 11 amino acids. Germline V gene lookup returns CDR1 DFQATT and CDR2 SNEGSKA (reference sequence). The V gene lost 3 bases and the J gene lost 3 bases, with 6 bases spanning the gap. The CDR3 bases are TGCAGTGCTAGGCCCCACTACGAGCAGTACTTC. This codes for CSARPHYEQYF.

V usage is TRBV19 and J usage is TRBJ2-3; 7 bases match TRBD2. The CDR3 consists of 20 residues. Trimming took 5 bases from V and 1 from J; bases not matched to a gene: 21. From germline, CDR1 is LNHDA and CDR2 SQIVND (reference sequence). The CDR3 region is CASSPSGLVFIHMGTDTQYF. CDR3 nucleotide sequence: TGTGCCAGTAGTCCCTCAGGACTAGTTTTCATACATATGGGCACAGATACGCAGTATTTT.

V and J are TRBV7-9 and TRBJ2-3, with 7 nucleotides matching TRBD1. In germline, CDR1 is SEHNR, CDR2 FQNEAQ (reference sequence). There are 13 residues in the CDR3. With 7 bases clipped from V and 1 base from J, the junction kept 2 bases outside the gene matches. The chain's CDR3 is CASTGTGTDTQYF. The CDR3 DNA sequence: TGTGCCAGCACTGGGACAGGCACAGATACGCAGTATTTT.

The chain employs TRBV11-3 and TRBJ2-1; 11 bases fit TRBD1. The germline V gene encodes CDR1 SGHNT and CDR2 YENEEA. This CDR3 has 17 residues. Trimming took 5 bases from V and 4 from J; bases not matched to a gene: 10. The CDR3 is CASSPGQGAHGYNEQFF. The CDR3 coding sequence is TGTGCCAGCAGCCCCGGACAGGGGGCCCACGGATACAATGAGCAGTTCTTC.

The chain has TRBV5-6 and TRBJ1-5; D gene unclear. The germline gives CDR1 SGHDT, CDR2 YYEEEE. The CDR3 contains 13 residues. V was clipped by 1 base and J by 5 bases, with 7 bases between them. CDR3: CASSLYEDQPQHF. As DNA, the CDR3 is TGTGCCAGCAGCTTGTATGAGGATCAGCCCCAGCATTTT.

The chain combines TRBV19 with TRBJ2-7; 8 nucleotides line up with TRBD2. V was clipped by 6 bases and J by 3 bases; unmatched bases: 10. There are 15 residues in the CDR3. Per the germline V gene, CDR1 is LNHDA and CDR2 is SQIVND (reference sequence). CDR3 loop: CASSRTPGLGYEQYF. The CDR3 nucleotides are TGTGCCAGTAGCCGAACGCCGGGACTAGGCTACGAGCAGTACTTC. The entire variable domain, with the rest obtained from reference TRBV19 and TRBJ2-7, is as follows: DGGITQSPKYLFRKEGQNVTLSCEQNLNHDAMYWYRQDPGQGLRLIYYSQIVNDFQKGDIAEGYSVSREKKESFPLTVTSAQKNPTAFYLCASSRTPGLGYEQYFGPGTRLTVT.

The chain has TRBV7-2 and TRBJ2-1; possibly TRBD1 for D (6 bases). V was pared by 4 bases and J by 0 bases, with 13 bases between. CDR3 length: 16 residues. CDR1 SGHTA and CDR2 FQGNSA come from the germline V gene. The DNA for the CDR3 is TGTGCCAGCAGCTCAAACAGGGCGAGCTCCTACAATGAGCAGTTCTTC. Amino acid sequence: CASSSNRASSYNEQFF.

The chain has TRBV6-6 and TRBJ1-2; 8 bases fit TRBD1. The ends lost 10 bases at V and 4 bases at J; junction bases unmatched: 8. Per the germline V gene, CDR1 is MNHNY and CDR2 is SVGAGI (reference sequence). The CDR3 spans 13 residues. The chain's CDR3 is CATRRQGSYGYTF. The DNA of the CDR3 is TGTGCCACTCGTCGACAGGGGAGCTATGGCTACACCTTC.

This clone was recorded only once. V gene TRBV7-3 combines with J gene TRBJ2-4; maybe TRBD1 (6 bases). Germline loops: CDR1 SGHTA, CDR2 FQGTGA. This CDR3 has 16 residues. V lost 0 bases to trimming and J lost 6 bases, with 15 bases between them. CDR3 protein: CASSLTGAGDGNIQYF. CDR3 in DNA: TGTGCCAGCAGCTTAACGGGGGCCGGAGACGGAAACATTCAGTACTTC. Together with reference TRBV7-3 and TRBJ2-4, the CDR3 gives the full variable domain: GAGVSQTPSNKVTEKGKYVELRCDPISGHTALYWYRQSLGQGPEFLIYFQGTGAADDSGLPNDRFFAVRPEGSVSTLKIQRTERGDSAVYLCASSLTGAGDGNIQYFGAGTRLSVL.

The CDR3 nucleotides read TGCGCCAGCAGCTGGACAGGGGAAGAGACCCAGTACTTC. Amino acids: CASSWTGEETQYF. This chain uses TRBV4-1 with TRBJ2-5, with TRBD1 identical over 9 bases. Germline V gives CDR1 MGHRA, CDR2 YSYEKL. V shed 5 bases and J 3 bases; nucleotides not matched to a gene: 1. The CDR3 loop spans 13 amino acids.

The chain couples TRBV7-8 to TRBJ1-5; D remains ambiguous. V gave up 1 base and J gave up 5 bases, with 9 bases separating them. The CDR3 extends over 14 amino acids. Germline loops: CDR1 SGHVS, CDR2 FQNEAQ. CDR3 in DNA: TGTGCCAGCAGCTTAGTGGGTTCGCATCAGCCCCAGCATTTT. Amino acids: CASSLVGSHQPQHF.

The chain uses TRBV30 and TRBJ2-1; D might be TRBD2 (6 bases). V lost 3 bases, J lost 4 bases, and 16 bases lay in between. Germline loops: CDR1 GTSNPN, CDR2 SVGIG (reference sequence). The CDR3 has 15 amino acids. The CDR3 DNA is TGTGCCTGGAGGCCCCGGGACTCACAATACAATGAGCAGTTCTTC. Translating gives CAWRPRDSQYNEQFF.

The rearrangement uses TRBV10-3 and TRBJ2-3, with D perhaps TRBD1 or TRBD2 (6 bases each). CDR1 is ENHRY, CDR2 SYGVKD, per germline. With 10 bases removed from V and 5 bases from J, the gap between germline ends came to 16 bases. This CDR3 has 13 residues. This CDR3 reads CATKGGGEDTQYF. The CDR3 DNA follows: TGTGCCACCAAAGGGGGAGGTGAAGATACGCAGTATTTT.

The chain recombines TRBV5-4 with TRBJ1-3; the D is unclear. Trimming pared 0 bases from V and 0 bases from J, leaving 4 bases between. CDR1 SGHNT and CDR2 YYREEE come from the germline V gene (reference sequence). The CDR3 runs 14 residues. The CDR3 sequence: CASSLADSGNTIYF. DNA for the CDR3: TGTGCCAGCAGCTTGGCAGACTCTGGAAACACCATATATTTT.

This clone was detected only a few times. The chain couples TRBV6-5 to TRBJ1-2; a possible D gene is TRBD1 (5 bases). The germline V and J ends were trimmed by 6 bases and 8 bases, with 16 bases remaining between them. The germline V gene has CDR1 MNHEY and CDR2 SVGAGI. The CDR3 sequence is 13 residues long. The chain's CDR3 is CASSVQGARGYTF. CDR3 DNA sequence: TGTGCCAGCAGCGTTCAGGGCGCAAGAGGCTACACCTTC.